A selection of T cell receptor beta chains follows, all from one sample in a study of T cell repertoires in cytomegalovirus infection. Each CDR3 protein gets one entry after TCRdb re-called the reads with MiXCR. The table lists 300,000 to 450,000 distinct CDR3 sequences, less than 20% of them singletons. Sequenced sample: PBMCs. These receptors all come from a human donor in good health (CMV status not recorded). Some clones in this sample may be carry-over from other donors' samples. CDR3s include the opening cysteine and the closing phenylalanine or tryptophan. D genes are given only for firm matches. Expanded clones get a size class; other rows say once, few or many, or leave the size out.

j_call: TRBJ1-5; d_call: .; clone_size: .; v_call: TRBV6-6; cdr3_aa: CASRTGGESNQPQHF; cdr3_nt: TGTGCCAGCAGGACGGGGGGGGAGAGCAATCAGCCCCAGCATTTT
j_call: TRBJ1-5; d_call: TRBD1; clone_size: few; v_call: TRBV6-1; cdr3_aa: CASGTVGQGRQPQHF; cdr3_nt: TGTGCCAGCGGGACCGTGGGACAGGGACGTCAGCCCCAGCATTTT
j_call: TRBJ1-5; d_call: .; clone_size: few; v_call: TRBV20-1; cdr3_aa: CSARSGPSLDQPQHF; cdr3_nt: TGCAGTGCTAGATCCGGACCTTCCCTGGACCAGCCCCAGCATTTT
j_call: TRBJ2-7; d_call: .; clone_size: few; v_call: TRBV5-4; cdr3_aa: CASSWAGGGYEQYF; cdr3_nt: TGTGCCAGCAGCTGGGCGGGTGGAGGCTACGAGCAGTACTTC
j_call: TRBJ2-7; d_call: TRBD1; clone_size: .; v_call: TRBV7-9; cdr3_aa: CASSYKGQGQYEQYF; cdr3_nt: TGTGCCAGCAGCTACAAGGGACAGGGTCAATACGAGCAGTACTTC
j_call: TRBJ2-7; d_call: .; clone_size: .; v_call: TRBV11-2; cdr3_aa: CASSLRLATWGYEQYF; cdr3_nt: TGTGCCAGCAGCTTACGACTGGCCACTTGGGGGTACGAGCAGTACTTC
j_call: TRBJ2-7; d_call: TRBD2; clone_size: .; v_call: TRBV12-3/TRBV12-4; cdr3_aa: CASSLKVLAGGFYEQYF; cdr3_nt: TGTGCCAGCAGTTTAAAGGTCCTAGCGGGGGGTTTCTACGAGCAGTACTTC
j_call: TRBJ2-4; d_call: .; clone_size: .; v_call: TRBV14; cdr3_aa: CASSQALRGSVRNIQYF; cdr3_nt: TGTGCCAGCAGCCAAGCCTTGCGGGGCAGCGTCAGGAACATTCAGTACTTC
j_call: TRBJ1-5; d_call: .; clone_size: .; v_call: TRBV5-6; cdr3_aa: CASSLLPKTQHF; cdr3_nt: TGTGCCAGCAGCTTGCTCCCTAAGACCCAGCATTTT
j_call: TRBJ2-3; d_call: .; clone_size: many; v_call: TRBV6-1; cdr3_aa: CASTPFGGADTQYF; cdr3_nt: TGTGCCAGCACCCCGTTTGGGGGAGCAGATACGCAGTATTTT
j_call: TRBJ2-7; d_call: TRBD2; clone_size: many; v_call: TRBV5-4; cdr3_aa: CASSHLAGGNEQYF; cdr3_nt: TGTGCCAGCAGCCATCTAGCGGGAGGAAACGAGCAGTACTTC
j_call: TRBJ2-5; d_call: .; clone_size: .; v_call: TRBV20-1; cdr3_aa: CSARAGGETQYF; cdr3_nt: TGCAGTGCTAGAGCCGGGGGAGAGACCCAGTACTTC
j_call: TRBJ2-1; d_call: .; clone_size: .; v_call: TRBV18; cdr3_aa: CASSPGVSRAPYYNEQFF; cdr3_nt: TGTGCCAGCTCACCAGGCGTTAGTAGGGCCCCCTACTACAATGAGCAGTTCTTC
j_call: TRBJ1-4; d_call: .; clone_size: .; v_call: TRBV5-5; cdr3_aa: CASSFQGGKLFF; cdr3_nt: TGTGCCAGCAGCTTCCAGGGTGGAAAACTGTTTTTT
j_call: TRBJ2-2; d_call: TRBD1; clone_size: few; v_call: TRBV6-5; cdr3_aa: CASSPWDRDKTGELFF; cdr3_nt: TGTGCCAGCAGCCCATGGGACAGGGATAAGACCGGGGAGCTGTTTTTT
j_call: TRBJ2-5; d_call: .; clone_size: many; v_call: TRBV7-8; cdr3_aa: CASSFWDTPSQETQYF; cdr3_nt: TGTGCCAGCAGCTTTTGGGACACACCTAGTCAAGAGACCCAGTACTTC